These 13 T cell receptor beta chains originate from one sample sequenced in a study of beta chain features in type 1 diabetes. What was sequenced were expressed TCRB transcripts, since all of the isolated RNA had been reverse transcribed. The table came from immunoSEQ multiplex PCR; TCRdb's copy has only in-frame clones and leaves some out. The sample has about 900,000 clones, roughly 16% seen once. Input material: naive CD4+ T cells from blood. These receptors were obtained from a woman aged 18-29 years in good health.

This clone turned up a few times. The rearrangement uses TRBV29-1 and TRBJ2-1; 10 positions agree with TRBD2. CDR3 length: 14 residues. Losses at the gene ends were 4 bases for V and 8 bases for J; bases not matched to a gene: 8. Germline CDR1 reads SQVTM; CDR2 reads ANQGSEA. The CDR3 DNA is TGCAGCGTTGTTAGCGGGAGGACGCGGGATGAGCAGTTCTTC. Amino acid sequence: CSVVSGRTRDEQFF.

This chain links TRBV9 with TRBJ2-3; D remains unclear. V was shortened by 0 bases and J by 2 bases, with 7 bases between the two germline ends. The CDR3 sequence is 14 residues long. CDR1 is SGDLS and CDR2 is YYNGEE in the germline V gene. CDR3 protein: CASSVAVHTDTQYF. In DNA, the CDR3 is TGTGCCAGCAGCGTAGCGGTTCACACAGATACGCAGTATTTT. Full variable domain (outside the CDR3, taken from reference TRBV9 and TRBJ2-3): DSGVTQTPKHLITATGQRVTLRCSPRSGDLSVYWYQQSLDQGLQFLIQYYNGEERAKGNILERFSAQQFPDLHSELNLSSLELGDSALYFCASSVAVHTDTQYFGPGTRLTVL.

The V call is TRBV10-3, the J call TRBJ2-4; 12 bases are a match to TRBD2. V lost 2 bases and J lost 3; bases outside the gene matches: 14. This CDR3 is built from 20 residues. Per the germline V gene, CDR1 is ENHRY and CDR2 is SYGVKD. CDR3 sequence: CAISETLNLAGGPGKNIQYF. The DNA of the CDR3 is TGTGCCATCAGTGAGACCCTGAATCTAGCGGGAGGGCCCGGCAAAAACATTCAGTACTTC.

In its sample, this clone was seen a few times. This chain links TRBV7-9 with TRBJ1-4; 8 bases are a match to TRBD1. Germline CDR1 and CDR2: SEHNR and FQNEAQ (reference sequence). The CDR3 runs 14 residues. Trimming cost V 5 bases and J 8 bases; bases outside gene matches: 7. The CDR3: CASSPQGAEEKLFF. CDR3 coding DNA: TGTGCCAGCAGCCCGCAGGGGGCAGAGGAAAAACTGTTTTTT.

J is TRBJ2-7 and V is TRBV15; TRBD2 matches 8 bases. CDR3 length: 17 residues. Per germline, CDR1 LNHNV and CDR2 YYDKDF (reference sequence). V dropped 1 base and J dropped 3; count of bases not matched to a gene: 11. The CDR3 is CATSRVVAGKYSYEQYF. CDR3 in DNA: TGTGCCACCAGCAGAGTGGTAGCGGGAAAGTATAGCTACGAGCAGTACTTC. Full variable domain (remainder filled in from reference TRBV15 and TRBJ2-7): DAMVIQNPRYQVTQFGKPVTLSCSQTLNHNVMYWYQQKSSQAPKLLFHYYDKDFNNEADTPDNFQSRRPNTSFCFLDIRSPGLGDTAMYLCATSRVVAGKYSYEQYFGPGTRLTVT.

This clone was detected many times. The V and J genes are TRBV10-3 and TRBJ2-1; no reliable D call. V was shortened by 4 bases and J by 10 bases, with 11 bases between the two germline ends. The germline V gene encodes CDR1 ENHRY and CDR2 SYGVKD. CDR3 size: 12 residues. The DNA for the CDR3 is TGTGCCATCAGTGCCCGGCCAAGGGAGCAGTTCTTC. Translation: CAISARPREQFF.

The genes are TRBV7-3 and TRBJ2-6, with D possibly called TRBD1 or TRBD2 (5 bases each). CDR1 is SGHTA, CDR2 FQGTGA, per germline. CDR3 length: 16 amino acids. V was cut by 2 bases and J by 0 bases, with 8 bases left in between. CDR3 bases: TGTGCCAGCAGCTTAGGGGCGGGCTCTGGGGCCAACGTCCTGACTTTC. Amino acids: CASSLGAGSGANVLTF.

This clone came up a few times. The chain carries TRBV27 and TRBJ1-5, with no clear D. The germline V gene has CDR1 MNHEY and CDR2 SMNVEV (reference sequence). The CDR3 extends over 12 amino acids. V dropped 3 bases and J dropped 6 bases, with 6 bases sitting between them. The CDR3 loop reads CASSLSRQPQHF. The CDR3 nucleotides read TGTGCCAGCAGTTTGTCCCGTCAGCCCCAGCATTTT.

The J gene is TRBJ1-6, the V gene TRBV10-3; D is ambiguous. The CDR3 covers 14 residues. CDR1 and CDR2 (germline): ENHRY, SYGVKD. Trimming left V 10 bases short and J 7 bases short, with 17 bases between. CDR3 sequence reads: CATRSGRSNSPLHF. CDR3 in DNA: TGTGCCACACGCTCGGGGAGGTCGAATTCACCCCTCCACTTT.

The chain joins TRBV11-2 to TRBJ1-1; the match to TRBD1 covers 7 bases. This CDR3 has 14 amino acids. Germline V lookup: CDR1 SGHAT, CDR2 FQNNGV. V gave up 5 bases and J gave up 0 bases; unmatched junction bases: 3. CDR3 DNA sequence: TGTGCCAGCAGCCCTGACAGGGTGAACACTGAAGCTTTCTTT. This encodes CASSPDRVNTEAFF.

The chain carries TRBV9 and TRBJ2-5; 8 bases fit TRBD2. Germline lookup yields CDR1 SGDLS and CDR2 YYNGEE. The J segment lost 5 bases and the V segment lost 3 bases, leaving 12 bases of the junction unmatched. The CDR3 runs 16 residues. CDR3 bases: TGTGCCAGCAGCGCCCAGCCGGGACTAGGGTTTGAGACCCAGTACTTC. It encodes CASSAQPGLGFETQYF.

V usage is TRBV7-9 and J usage is TRBJ2-7; D is undetermined. This CDR3 is built from 13 residues. Germline V CDR1 and CDR2: SEHNR, FQNEAQ (reference sequence). With 3 bases removed from V and 3 bases from J, the gap between germline ends came to 9 bases. This chain's CDR3 is CASSFELLYEQYF. CDR3 nucleotides: TGTGCCAGCAGCTTTGAACTTCTCTACGAGCAGTACTTC.

CDR3 bases: TGTGCCACCAGCAATCGACAGGGATCCGTTTACACCGGGGAGCTGTTTTTT. It yields the protein CATSNRQGSVYTGELFF. The chain uses TRBV15 and TRBJ2-2; TRBD1 aligns across 7 bases. Trimming removed 4 bases from V and 3 bases from J; junction bases left unmatched: 11. The CDR3 extends over 17 amino acids. CDR1 is LNHNV, CDR2 YYDKDF, per germline (reference sequence). Full variable domain (outside the CDR3, taken from reference TRBV15 and TRBJ2-2): DAMVIQNPRYQVTQFGKPVTLSCSQTLNHNVMYWYQQKSSQAPKLLFHYYDKDFNNEADTPDNFQSRRPNTSFCFLDIRSPGLGDTAMYLCATSNRQGSVYTGELFFGEGSRLTVL.